This T cell receptor (beta chain) was identified in a study of siplizumab effects on memory and regulatory T cells (dated by TCRdb to the late 2010s). Regarding the research as a whole: The study looked at the effect of siplizumab, an anti-CD2 antibody, on alloreactive T-cell subsets in allogeneic mixed lymphocyte reactions made from human PBMCs. Beyond this particular receptor, the publication reports: In reactions with siplizumab, an average of roughly 70% of mappable alloreactive CD4+ clones were Treg-derived, compared with 25% to 30% in control reactions. Sequences below about 10^-5 frequency were poorly captured, so only a minor fraction of alloreactive clones could be mapped to unstimulated subsets. Unstimulated naive T cells appeared more diverse than memory T cells, and naive cells seemed to contribute substantially to the alloresponse. Siplizumab significantly lowered the cumulative frequency of alloreactive sequences that could be traced to unstimulated CD4+ memory T cells. Whether proliferating Tregs from siplizumab cultures were suppressive was not functionally confirmed. Roughly 75-95% of proliferating CD4+ or CD8+ clones could not be assigned a naive or memory phenotype.

Library preparation employed the immunoSEQ multiplex PCR assay. The deep sequencing platform assayed some 90,000 TCR templates per sample. Genomic DNA extracted from sorted T cells was used for TCRbeta CDR3 sequencing. The paper's data handling went like this. The R programming language was used for clonal analysis of TCRbeta CDR3 data. Unstimulated samples were compared with post-reaction CFSE-low samples to define alloreactive CD4+ and CD8+ clones. Alloreactive CD4+ clones were assigned to regulatory or non-regulatory origin by matching sequences to sorted unstimulated Treg and non-Treg repertoires. The source is immuneACCESS, and TCRdb retained only in-frame sequences with V and J called. Part of the clones is not carried over; for the studies checked, unresolved V genes explain less than half of this, and the remainder is unexplained. The V and J calls and clone size are taken from that table; D and trimming were inferred from the DNA. Across this sample there are some 100,000 clones, with more than 85% seen only once. Of the sample, approximately 2.7% is held by the ten largest clones.

TCRbeta CDR3 sequencing was performed on sorted unstimulated T cells and on proliferating T cells recovered from mixed lymphocyte reactions. Fresh whole blood from over 8 HLA-typed healthy donors was used to isolate PBMCs. This clone was observed at least ten times. It lacks a known antigen. Base qualities are not recorded, but no much larger clone differs from it by a single base. Sequenced material: CD4+ T cells sorted from blood. The sequence came from a human donor in good health. Some clones in this sample may be carry-over from other donors' samples.

The nucleotides read TGTGCCAGCAGTGACTATCAGACCACCGGGGAGCTGTTTTTT. Its protein reads: CASSDYQTTGELFF. The rearranged chain carries TRBV2 and TRBJ2-2; the D segment cannot be called with confidence. V gives up 3 bases and J gives up 4 bases, and the segment between their germline ends measures 9 bases. From the cysteine through the phenylalanine, the CDR3 covers 14 amino acids. The only DNA kept is the CDR3, 42 bases in frame from the first base. From the germline V gene, CDR1 is SNHLY and CDR2 is FYNNEI.